One sample yielded the 14 T cell receptor beta chains listed below, sequenced in a study of chemoradiotherapy in HPV16-positive cancers. Produced via immunoSEQ multiplex PCR; TCRdb's table is partial and in-frame only. The sample has over 2,500 clones; around 90% are singletons. The sequences come from tumor tissue, collected from a patient who underwent chemoradiotherapy. The receptors derive from a human donor with HPV-associated anogenital cancer.

The chain uses TRBV2 and TRBJ2-1; 9 nucleotides align to TRBD1. This CDR3 has 13 residues. The germline gives CDR1 SNHLY, CDR2 FYNNEI. V lost 6 bases and J lost 6; bases outside the gene matches: 3. CDR3 protein: CASRETGGNEQFF. CDR3 DNA sequence: TGTGCCAGCAGGGAGACAGGGGGCAATGAGCAGTTCTTC.

The V and J genes are TRBV11-2 and TRBJ2-5, with TRBD1 matching 7 bases. Trimming at V came to 1 base and at J to 2 bases, leaving 7 bases not matched to a gene. This CDR3 spans 16 amino acids. CDR1 is SGHAT, CDR2 FQNNGV, per germline. This CDR3 is CASSLGSGTVQETQYF. The CDR3 DNA sequence: TGTGCCAGCAGCTTAGGGTCCGGGACAGTTCAAGAGACCCAGTACTTC.

The chain has TRBV7-9 and TRBJ2-2; D is ambiguous. Looked up from germline, CDR1 is SEHNR and CDR2 is FQNEAQ (reference sequence). The CDR3 spans 12 residues. Between the trimmed V and J ends, which lost 2 bases and 4 bases, there was a span of 2 bases. CDR3 DNA sequence: TGTGCCAGCAGCTTATCCACCGGGGAGCTGTTTTTT. It is translated as CASSLSTGELFF.

The V and J genes are TRBV4-1 and TRBJ1-1, with D perhaps matching TRBD1 (6 bases). Germline assignment: CDR1 MGHRA and CDR2 YSYEKL. The V gene lost 3 bases and the J gene lost 1 base, with 15 bases spanning the gap. This CDR3 spans 16 amino acids. The CDR3, as DNA: TGCGCCAGCAGCCAGGGCAGGGGCGGGGAGAACACTGAAGCTTTCTTT. Amino acids: CASSQGRGGENTEAFF.

This clone was seen just once. This chain links TRBV2 with TRBJ2-7; D is uncertain. Germline CDR1 SNHLY, CDR2 FYNNEI. Deletions cut 6 bases from V and 2 bases from J, with 11 bases between. CDR3 length: 13 residues. CDR3 loop: CASRRGETYEQYF. The CDR3 bases are TGTGCCAGCAGAAGAGGAGAGACCTACGAGCAGTACTTC.

The genes are TRBV30 and TRBJ2-3; TRBD1 is a possible D gene (5 bases). Per germline, CDR1 GTSNPN and CDR2 SVGIG (reference sequence). Trimming took off 1 base at V and 7 bases at J, with 9 bases between the two ends. The CDR3 covers 12 residues. CDR3: CAWSAQGNTQYF. CDR3 nucleotide sequence: TGTGCCTGGAGTGCCCAGGGAAATACGCAGTATTTT.

This sequence joins TRBV5-1 and TRBJ1-4, with 8 bases matching TRBD1. V lost 3 bases and J lost 6; bases outside the gene matches: 4. This CDR3 contains 14 residues. Germline-derived CDR1 and CDR2 are SGHRS and YFSETQ. The CDR3 region has the DNA TGCGCCAGCAGCTACGACAGGGGAGATGAAAAACTGTTTTTT. Protein: CASSYDRGDEKLFF.

The chain links TRBV11-3 to TRBJ2-1, with TRBD1 matching 7 bases. The CDR3 contains 13 residues. V dropped 3 bases and J dropped 4; count of bases not matched to a gene: 0. Germline values: CDR1 SGHNT, CDR2 YENEEA. The CDR3 nucleotides read TGTGCCAGCAGCTTGGGACAGTACAATGAGCAGTTCTTC. Its translation is CASSLGQYNEQFF.

This chain joins TRBV7-2 and TRBJ2-7; no firm D call. CDR1 and CDR2 from the germline V gene are SGHTA and FQGNSA. Trimming shortened V by 5 bases and J by 0 bases, and 8 bases separated the two germline ends. This CDR3 contains 13 residues. This CDR3 is CASSIGLSYEQYF. CDR3 in DNA: TGTGCCAGCAGCATTGGCCTCTCCTACGAGCAGTACTTC.

The chain uses TRBV6-4 and TRBJ2-1; TRBD2 matches at 14 bases. The V gene end was trimmed by 2 bases and the J gene end by 9 bases; junction bases not matched to a gene: 0. This CDR3 contains 14 residues. Germline CDR1 MRHNA, CDR2 SNTAGT. CDR3 DNA: TGTGCCAGCAGTGACGGGACTAGCGGGGGTGAGCAGTTCTTC. It codes for CASSDGTSGGEQFF.

The chain combines TRBV7-9 with TRBJ2-7; the D gene is possibly TRBD2 (5 bases). The CDR3 sequence is 13 residues long. The germline V gene encodes CDR1 SEHNR and CDR2 FQNEAQ (reference sequence). Deletions cut 1 base from V and 3 bases from J, with 7 bases between. The CDR3 is CASSLGTLYEQYF. For the CDR3, the DNA is TGTGCCAGCAGCTTAGGGACTCTCTACGAGCAGTACTTC.

The genes are TRBV4-3 and TRBJ1-5; tentative D call: TRBD1 (6 bases). Germline V CDR1 and CDR2: LGHNA, YSLEER. The ends were cut back, 7 bases at V and 6 bases at J, with 13 bases in the middle. The CDR3 is 13 residues long. The CDR3 is CASTPRGRQPQHF. CDR3 DNA: TGCGCCAGCACCCCCAGGGGCCGTCAGCCCCAGCATTTT.

The rearrangement uses TRBV19 and TRBJ1-5, with a possible D match to TRBD1 (6 bases). V was cut by 6 bases and J by 0 bases, with 15 bases left in between. The CDR3 is 16 residues long. CDR1 and CDR2 (germline): LNHDA, SQIVND (reference sequence). CDR3 DNA sequence: TGTGCCAGTAGCAGAAGGACAGCCTATAGCAATCAGCCCCAGCATTTT. This encodes CASSRRTAYSNQPQHF.

The chain joins TRBV15 to TRBJ2-7; TRBD1 or TRBD2 may be the D gene (5 bases each). From germline, CDR1 is LNHNV and CDR2 YYDKDF (reference sequence). The CDR3 sequence is 13 residues long. Trimming cost V 1 base and J 3 bases, with 7 bases left between them. CDR3 DNA sequence: TGTGCCACCAGCAGAGTTGGGGGCTACGAGCAGTACTTC. It encodes CATSRVGGYEQYF.